The clone carrying this TCR beta chain was seen once. As yet, its antigen is unknown. The junction departs from germline at one end; a sequencing error may be responsible. General study results and limits: Tumor memory CD4+ T cell TCR gene usage was found to cluster with blood and lymph node memory CD4+ cells and with lymph node naive CD4+ cells.

The CDR3 is 14 amino acids. CDR1 is SGHRS and CDR2 is YFSETQ in the germline V gene. Memory CD4+ T cells were sorted as CD4+CD45RO+CD25- cells. TCRdb ran MiXCR on the 5' RACE reads and lists one entry per CDR3 protein. The sample holds some 62,000 distinct CDR3 sequences, 20% to 25% seen once. The clonotype comes from a female donor with breast cancer. The rearrangement joins TRBV5-1 to TRBJ1-2; D is uncertain. Input material: memory CD4+ T cells sorted from a lymph node. Noted subset: memory CD4+ T cells, CD4+CD45RO+CD25-. The CDR3 region is CASNLDLISYGYSF. The CDR3 nucleotides read TGCGCCAGCAACTTGGATTTGATTTCCTATGGCTACTCCTTC.